Below, 8 T cell receptor beta chains from the same sample are listed, as sequenced in a study of T cells in Graves' hyperthyroidism and ophthalmopathy (dated by TCRdb to about 2019). The library was obtained by multiplex PCR. The reads were generated on an Illumina HiSeq 2000. Amplification of TCR beta CDR3 regions was carried out from RNA transcripts. The TCR CDR3 was subjected to a first round of RT-PCR using the HTBI primer set and the Qiagen OneStep RT-PCR kit. TCRdb trimmed public reads at Q25 via fastp, called clones via MiXCR and kept in-frame beta chains. Rows with a matching CDR3 protein are joined into one entry that keeps the most common DNA and genes. The table for this sample lists around 520,000 distinct CDR3 sequences; 14% of them were counted only once. In total, the top ten clones hold about 15% of the sample. Material: blood. All receptors come from a middle-aged woman with Graves' hyperthyroidism.

The table lists this clonotype with many counts. The chain has TRBV2 and TRBJ2-2, with 8 bases that match TRBD2. The V segment lost 6 bases and the J segment 5 bases; nucleotides outside the gene matches: 11. In germline, CDR1 is SNHLY, CDR2 FYNNEI. The CDR3 totals 16 residues. The CDR3 nucleotides read TGTGCCAGCAGCGCCCCCGCGGGAGGCTGGACCGGGGAGCTGTTTTTT. Translation: CASSAPAGGWTGELFF.

This clonotype was seen a handful of times. V usage is TRBV6-5 and J usage is TRBJ1-4; 9 bases align to TRBD1. The CDR3 has 15 residues. Germline V gives CDR1 MNHEY, CDR2 SVGAGI. V lost 0 bases and J lost 8; bases outside the gene matches: 4. The CDR3 DNA is TGTGCCAGCAGTTACTCAGGACAGGGGCGAGAAAAACTGTTTTTT. It codes for CASSYSGQGREKLFF.

The rearrangement uses TRBV10-3 and TRBJ1-5, with 8 bases aligning to TRBD1. This CDR3 region has 15 residues. Per germline, CDR1 ENHRY and CDR2 SYGVKD. V was pared by 4 bases and J by 3 bases, with 5 bases of the junction left unmatched. CDR3 sequence reads: CAISGGQGLNQPQHF. Here the CDR3 DNA reads TGTGCCATCAGTGGAGGACAGGGCCTCAATCAGCCCCAGCATTTT.

The J gene is TRBJ2-2, the V gene TRBV5-1; D assignment may be TRBD1 or TRBD2 (5 bases each). V shed 8 bases and J shed 0 bases, with 14 bases lying between them. Germline V lookup: CDR1 SGHRS, CDR2 YFSETQ. This CDR3 comprises 15 residues. For the CDR3, the DNA is TGCGCCAGTTATTCCGGGACGTCGAACACCGGGGAGCTGTTTTTT. Translation: CASYSGTSNTGELFF.

This clonotype was observed at least ten times. This chain links TRBV5-1 with TRBJ2-1; 13 nucleotides agree with TRBD2. Germline V gives CDR1 SGHRS, CDR2 YFSETQ. With 1 base clipped from V and 9 bases from J, the junction kept 7 bases outside the gene matches. This CDR3 has 16 amino acids. The DNA of the CDR3 is TGCGCCAGCAGCTTGACGACTAGCGGGAGGATCAGTGAGCAGTTCTTC. Translating it yields CASSLTTSGRISEQFF.

This clonotype has at least ten counts. The chain's CDR3 is CSARAGPRARGTDTQYF. The CDR3 region has the DNA TGCAGTGCTAGGGCCGGACCCAGGGCGAGGGGCACAGATACGCAGTATTTT. The J gene is TRBJ2-3, the V gene TRBV20-1; perhaps D is TRBD1 or TRBD2 (5 bases each). Germline CDR1 DFQATT, CDR2 SNEGSKA (reference sequence). Deletions cut 3 bases from V and 1 base from J, with 20 bases between. The CDR3 contains 17 residues.

This clonotype appeared many times. The chain combines TRBV29-1 with TRBJ2-7, with TRBD1 identical over 9 bases. V dropped 6 bases and J dropped 3; count of bases not matched to a gene: 6. The CDR3 is made up of 13 amino acids. Germline V gives CDR1 SQVTM, CDR2 ANQGSEA. CDR3 DNA: TGCAGCGTCCGACAGGGGGGGATCTACGAGCAGTACTTC. As protein: CSVRQGGIYEQYF.

There are a few counts of this clonotype. The rearrangement joins TRBV18 to TRBJ2-6, with D perhaps matching TRBD1 (6 bases). The CDR3 loop spans 16 amino acids. The germline V gene has CDR1 KGHSH and CDR2 LQKENI. Trimming took off 8 bases at V and 3 bases at J, with 17 bases between the two ends. CDR3 protein: CASSSDSRGGANVLTF. The CDR3 DNA reads as TGTGCCAGCAGCTCGGACAGCAGGGGTGGGGCCAACGTCCTGACTTTC.